One sample yielded the 7 T cell receptor beta chains listed below, sequenced in a study of T cell changes during pregnancy in multiple sclerosis. Sequencing used immunoSEQ multiplex PCR; TCRdb keeps in-frame clones, though not all of them. The sample holds 45,000 to 60,000 clones, roughly nine tenths seen once. The sample in question was CD8+ T cells from peripheral blood mononuclear cells, obtained before pregnancy. These receptors were collected from a female donor with multiple sclerosis, enrolled in a pregnancy study.

V gene TRBV5-1 combines with J gene TRBJ2-3; 12 bases match TRBD1. V lost 0 bases and J lost 1; bases outside the gene matches: 3. Germline CDR1 SGHRS, CDR2 YFSETQ. CDR3 length: 17 amino acids. The CDR3 loop is CASSLAGQGAGTDTQYF. The CDR3 DNA reads as TGCGCCAGCAGCTTGGCGGGACAGGGGGCAGGCACAGATACGCAGTATTTT.

The V call is TRBV19, the J call TRBJ2-1; D gene ambiguous. Germline assignment: CDR1 LNHDA and CDR2 SQIVND (reference sequence). Trimming stripped 3 bases from V and 5 bases from J, with 14 bases between. This CDR3 has 15 amino acids. CDR3 in DNA: TGTGCCAGTAGTATTTCCCTCCAGATCCACAATGAGCAGTTCTTC. Its protein product is CASSISLQIHNEQFF.

The chain couples TRBV7-8 to TRBJ2-3; 14 bases align to TRBD2. Germline V gene sequence: CDR1 SGHVS, CDR2 FQNEAQ. Trimming removed 5 bases from V and 3 bases from J; junction bases left unmatched: 7. The CDR3 has 17 residues. The CDR3 protein is CASSLRTSGGKTDTQYF. The CDR3 coding sequence is TGTGCCAGCAGCCTGAGGACTAGCGGGGGGAAGACAGATACGCAGTATTTT.

The genes are TRBV7-9 and TRBJ2-7, with D perhaps matching TRBD2 (7 bases). Germline loops: CDR1 SEHNR, CDR2 FQNEAQ (reference sequence). Trimming shortened V by 5 bases and J by 9 bases, and 17 bases separated the two germline ends. The CDR3 is 13 amino acids. The CDR3 spells CASSPQGGGLQYF. In DNA form, the CDR3 reads TGTGCCAGCAGCCCCCAAGGGGGGGGACTGCAGTACTTC.

This clone was counted a few times. The genes are TRBV25-1 and TRBJ1-1, with D unresolved. The CDR3 spans 12 residues. Trimming took off 6 bases at V and 5 bases at J, with 10 bases between the two ends. The germline V gene has CDR1 MGHDK and CDR2 SYGVNS. The CDR3, as DNA: TGTGCCAGCAGGGTAGGAGGGACTGAAGCTTTCTTT. This encodes CASRVGGTEAFF.

This clone was detected only once. The chain is built from TRBV10-2 and TRBJ1-2; TRBD1 aligns across 7 bases. The germline V gene encodes CDR1 WSHSY and CDR2 SAAADI. This CDR3 has 14 residues. Germline trimming cut 6 bases from V and 8 bases from J; bases unmatched to any gene: 12. In nucleotides, the CDR3 is TGCGCCAGCAGAGCAGGGGGGACCGGGGGCGGCTACACCTTC. Its protein is CASRAGGTGGGYTF.

This clone was recorded only once. J is TRBJ1-2 and V is TRBV28; 7 positions match TRBD1. This CDR3 is built from 12 residues. The germline V gene encodes CDR1 MDHEN and CDR2 SYDVKM. Unmatched junction bases numbered 2, after V lost 9 bases and J lost 1 base. DNA for the CDR3: TGTGCCAGGGGGGACAGTAACTATGGCTACACCTTC. This encodes CARGDSNYGYTF.